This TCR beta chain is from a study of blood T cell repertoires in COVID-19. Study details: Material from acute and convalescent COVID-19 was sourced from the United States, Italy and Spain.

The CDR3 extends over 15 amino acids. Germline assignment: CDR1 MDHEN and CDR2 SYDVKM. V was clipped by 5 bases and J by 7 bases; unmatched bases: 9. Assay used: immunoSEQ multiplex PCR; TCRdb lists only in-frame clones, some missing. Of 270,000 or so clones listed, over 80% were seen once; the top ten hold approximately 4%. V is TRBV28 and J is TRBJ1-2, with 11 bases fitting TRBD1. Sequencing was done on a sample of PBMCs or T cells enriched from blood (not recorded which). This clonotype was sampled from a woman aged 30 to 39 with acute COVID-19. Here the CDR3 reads CASSGPDRGQGGYTF. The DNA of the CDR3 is TGTGCCAGCAGTGGTCCGGACAGGGGGCAGGGTGGCTACACCTTC.